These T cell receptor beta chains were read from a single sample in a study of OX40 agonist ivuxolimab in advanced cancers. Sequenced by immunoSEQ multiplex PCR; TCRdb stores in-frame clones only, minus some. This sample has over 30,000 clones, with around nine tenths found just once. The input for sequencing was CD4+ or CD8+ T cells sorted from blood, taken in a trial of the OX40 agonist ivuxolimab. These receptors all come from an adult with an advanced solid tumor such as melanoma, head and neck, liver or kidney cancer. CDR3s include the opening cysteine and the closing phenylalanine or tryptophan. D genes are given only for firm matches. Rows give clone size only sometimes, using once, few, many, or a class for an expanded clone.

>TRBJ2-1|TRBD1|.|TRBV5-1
CASSLGQGGNEQFF
TGCGCCAGCAGCTTGGGACAGGGTGGGAATGAGCAGTTCTTC
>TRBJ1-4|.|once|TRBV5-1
CASSLDVGVKEKLFF
TGCGCCAGCAGCTTGGATGTGGGGGTGAAGGAAAAACTGTTTTTT
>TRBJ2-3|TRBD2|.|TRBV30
CAWRIAGTYTDTQYF
TGTGCCTGGAGGATAGCGGGAACCTACACAGATACGCAGTATTTT
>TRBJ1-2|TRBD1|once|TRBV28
CASSPTDRAGGYTF
TGTGCCAGCAGTCCAACAGACAGGGCTGGTGGCTACACCTTC
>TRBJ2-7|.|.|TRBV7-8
CASSLEVGSSYEQYF
TGTGCCAGCAGCTTAGAGGTCGGTAGCTCCTACGAGCAGTACTTC
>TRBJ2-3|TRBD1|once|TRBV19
CASSTVDREDTQYF
TGTGCCAGTAGTACTGTCGACAGGGAGGATACGCAGTATTTT
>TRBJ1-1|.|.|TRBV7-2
CASSWRGDYTEAFF
TGTGCCAGCAGCTGGAGGGGGGATTACACTGAAGCTTTCTTT
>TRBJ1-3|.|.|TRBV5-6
CASSLMTALSGNTIYF
TGTGCCAGCAGCTTGATGACAGCTCTCTCTGGAAACACCATATATTTT
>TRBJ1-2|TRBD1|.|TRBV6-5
CASSQGDYGYTF
TGTGCTAGCAGTCAGGGGGACTATGGCTACACCTTC
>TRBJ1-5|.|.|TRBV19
CASSIATHSNQPQHF
TGTGCCAGTAGTATAGCTACTCATAGCAATCAGCCCCAGCATTTT